The 16 T cell receptor beta chains below come from one sample, sequenced in a study of CD8+ T cells in alopecia areata. The authors extracted RNA and reverse transcribed it into cDNA as the sequencing template. Libraries were prepared by immunoSEQ multiplex PCR; TCRdb keeps only in-frame clonotypes and omits some of them. This table holds 110,000 or so clones, about three fifths found once. Treatment here: oral pan-JAK inhibitor, 5-10 mg twice daily. The sample was CD8+ T cells sorted from blood, taken at week 4, from a patient treated with tofacitinib. The source is a human donor with alopecia areata.

V gene TRBV30 combines with J gene TRBJ1-2, with D unresolved. Trimming removed 6 bases from V and 4 bases from J, with 21 bases in between. CDR1 is GTSNPN, CDR2 SVGIG, per germline (reference sequence). The CDR3 contains 15 residues. CDR3 sequence: CACRDPAFSRYGYTF. The CDR3 nucleotides are TGTGCCTGTCGAGACCCCGCATTCTCGCGCTATGGCTACACCTTC.

The gene calls are TRBV29-1 and TRBJ1-1, with no clear D. This CDR3 is 11 amino acids long. Looked up from germline, CDR1 is SQVTM and CDR2 is ANQGSEA. With 2 bases removed from V and 10 bases from J, the gap between germline ends came to 11 bases. The CDR3: CSVEPGVGAFF. CDR3 DNA sequence: TGCAGCGTTGAACCGGGTGTGGGAGCTTTCTTT.

The chain recombines TRBV29-1 with TRBJ2-1; D unresolved. This CDR3 is 12 amino acids long. Germline assignment: CDR1 SQVTM and CDR2 ANQGSEA. With 4 bases removed from V and 6 bases from J, the gap between germline ends came to 10 bases. The CDR3 loop reads CSVVLEGNEQFF. CDR3 bases: TGCAGCGTTGTCCTAGAAGGCAATGAGCAGTTCTTC.

The CDR3 region has the DNA TGTGCCAGCAGCGAGTGGGGGTACCAAGAGACCCAGTACTTC. Encoded protein: CASSEWGYQETQYF. The chain recombines TRBV2 with TRBJ2-5; D could derive from TRBD1 or TRBD2 (5 bases each). Between the trimmed V and J ends, which lost 6 bases and 0 bases, there was a span of 11 bases. There are 14 residues in the CDR3. The germline V gene has CDR1 SNHLY and CDR2 FYNNEI.

This clone was seen a handful of times. A read error may account for a junction end that differs from germline. V is TRBV28 and J is TRBJ2-7, with a weak D call TRBD1 (5 bases). The CDR3 has 13 amino acids. Germline V gene sequence: CDR1 MDHEN, CDR2 SYDVKM. CDR3 in DNA: TGTGCCAGCAGTTTAAAGTGGGGCGGACCGGAACGCTTC. Protein: CASSLKWGGPERF.

On this clone itself: Being one base from a much bigger clone, this may be a read error. The chain combines TRBV19 with TRBJ2-2; D possibly corresponds to TRBD1 (6 bases). The CDR3 is made up of 15 amino acids. V lost 9 bases to trimming and J lost 5 bases, with 19 bases between them. CDR1 LNHDA and CDR2 SQIVND come from the germline V gene (reference sequence). The CDR3 sequence: CASSLSGTQTGELFF. The CDR3 bases are TGTGCCAGCAGCCTATCCGGGACACAGACCGGGGAGCTGTTTTTT.

The chain links TRBV12-5 to TRBJ2-1, with D perhaps matching TRBD1 (5 bases). This CDR3 is 14 amino acids long. The germline CDR1 and CDR2 sequences are LGHNT and FRNRAP. Trimming removed 6 bases from V and 1 base from J, with 10 bases in between. CDR3 nucleotide sequence: TGTGCTAGTGGACCCACAGGATCCTACAATGAGCAGTTCTTC. Translation: CASGPTGSYNEQFF.

This clone was detected only a few times. This sequence joins TRBV29-1 and TRBJ2-7; TRBD2 aligns across 7 bases. CDR3 length: 13 residues. Germline values: CDR1 SQVTM, CDR2 ANQGSEA. V was pared by 5 bases and J by 0 bases, with 4 bases of the junction left unmatched. In DNA, the CDR3 is TGCAGCGTTCTGCGGGGGAGCTCCTACGAGCAGTACTTC. It translates to CSVLRGSSYEQYF.

The chain is built from TRBV7-9 and TRBJ2-5; 7 bases are a match to TRBD1. This CDR3 has 15 residues. V lost 4 bases, J lost 2 bases, and 7 bases stayed unmatched. Looked up from germline, CDR1 is SEHNR and CDR2 is FQNEAQ (reference sequence). CDR3 protein: CASSWGTDLQETQYF. The CDR3, as DNA: TGTGCCAGCAGCTGGGGGACAGACTTACAAGAGACCCAGTACTTC.

This clone came up a few times. The chain uses TRBV7-9 and TRBJ1-6, with D tentatively TRBD1 (5 bases). This CDR3 is built from 14 residues. CDR1 and CDR2 from the germline V gene are SEHNR and FQNEAQ (reference sequence). Trimming shortened V by 5 bases and J by 8 bases, and 13 bases separated the two germline ends. The CDR3 protein is CASSPDRWDSPLHF. The CDR3 DNA follows: TGTGCCAGCAGCCCCGACAGATGGGATTCACCCCTCCACTTT.

The chain uses TRBV12-5 and TRBJ1-5; D is perhaps TRBD1 (6 bases). V lost 5 bases and J 6 bases, leaving 14 bases between the germline ends. This CDR3 comprises 14 residues. Germline V gives CDR1 LGHNT, CDR2 FRNRAP. CDR3 coding DNA: TGTGCTAGTGGTCCCGGGGGGGGCGGTCAGCCCCAGCATTTT. Its translation: CASGPGGGGQPQHF.

This clone has a single count. The genes are TRBV7-8 and TRBJ2-7; D is uncertain. Between the trimmed V and J ends, which lost 0 bases and 3 bases, there was a span of 27 bases. The CDR3 loop spans 20 amino acids. Germline CDR1 SGHVS, CDR2 FQNEAQ. For the CDR3, the DNA is TGTGCCAGCAGCTTAGCGGTGGATAGTGCGCGAGTTATCGTTGTCTACGAGCAGTACTTC. Residues: CASSLAVDSARVIVVYEQYF.

J is TRBJ2-7 and V is TRBV6-6, with a possible D match to TRBD2 (5 bases). The CDR3 contains 13 residues. Looked up from germline, CDR1 is MNHNY and CDR2 is SVGAGI (reference sequence). V shed 3 bases and J shed 3 bases, with 9 bases lying between them. The CDR3, as DNA: TGTGCCAGCAGTTATGAGGGTGACTACGAGCAGTACTTC. Its translation: CASSYEGDYEQYF.

The chain employs TRBV13 and TRBJ1-4; 8 bases map to TRBD1. Per the germline V gene, CDR1 is PRHDT and CDR2 is FYEKMQ (reference sequence). The trim removed 4 bases at V and 7 bases at J, leaving 8 bases unmatched. The CDR3 length is 15 residues. CDR3 region: CASSYTGGDSEKLFF. The CDR3 nucleotides read TGTGCCAGCAGCTATACAGGGGGTGACAGTGAAAAACTGTTTTTT.

The chain couples TRBV29-1 to TRBJ1-2; D is unclear. CDR3 length equals 11 residues. CDR1 is SQVTM, CDR2 ANQGSEA, per germline. Trimming took 3 bases from V and 5 from J, leaving 7 bases between them. CDR3 residues: CSVEEDYGYTF. The CDR3 coding sequence is TGCAGCGTTGAGGAAGATTATGGCTACACCTTC.

The rearrangement joins TRBV9 to TRBJ2-2; no reliable D call. Germline V gene lookup returns CDR1 SGDLS and CDR2 YYNGEE. Trimming cost V 7 bases and J 4 bases, with 5 bases left between them. This CDR3 is built from 11 residues. The CDR3 reads CASSSTGELFF. CDR3 DNA sequence: TGTGCCAGCTCGAGCACCGGGGAGCTGTTTTTT.